Below, one T cell receptor (beta chain) is given with its context. This clonotype has at least ten counts. Its antigen is not yet known. Base qualities are not provided; no much larger clone lies one nucleotide away. Reading the germline V gene gives CDR1 LGHNA and CDR2 YSLEER. From its cysteine to its phenylalanine, the CDR3 spans 16 amino acids. Here the CDR3 DNA is all that survives: 48 bases in frame from base 1. V has 6 bases trimmed and J has 1 base trimmed; junction bases matching no gene number 8. This specimen belongs to a study of T cells after yellow fever vaccination (dated by TCRdb to about 2019). The study in broad terms: The SMART-Seq v4 Ultra Low Input RNA kit was used to prepare libraries from fractions with low cell numbers. Two healthy male donors, one aged 18 to 30 and one aged 30 to 39 years, were included in the cohort. Bulk PBMC replicates and cell subsets were isolated from blood drawn at multiple timepoints before and after both primary and secondary immunization. Bulk TCR alpha and beta repertoires were sequenced longitudinally to track T-cell clones before and after primary and booster YFV17D yellow fever vaccination. Study-level results and caveats: Compared with the primary T-cell response, the secondary T-cell response was faster but weaker, reaching its peak on day 5 rather than on day 15. Most clones expanded after primary vaccination were re-detected after the booster (about 95% of CD4 and around 88% of CD8), suggesting broad memory maintenance. Because abundant contaminating clonotypes from the bulk population could be contained in FACS-sorted repertoires, computational filtering was required. A small share of clonotypes occurred in both CD4 and CD8 compartments, likely arising from convergent recombination. Because the study included only a couple of donors, the extent to which the findings can be generalized is limited.

The sample's treatment or condition label, decoded: live attenuated yellow fever vaccine strain. At every blood-draw timepoint, two biological replicates of bulk PBMCs were collected. PBMCs were isolated from peripheral blood using a standard Ficoll-Paque protocol. TriZol was used to extract RNA from bulk PBMCs, CD4 and CD8 fractions, and dextramer-positive and dextramer-negative fractions. The listed sequencing device is Illumina NovaSeq 6000. Synthesis of TCR cDNA relied on 5'RACE template switching, a step that introduced a universal primer site along with unique molecular identifiers. cDNA synthesis was primed from both the TCR alpha and TCR beta constant segments. Two PCR steps were used to amplify libraries, with sample barcodes and sequencing adapters being added in the second step. Sequencing of libraries was performed on Illumina HiSeq 2500 (2x100 bp) or NovaSeq (2x150 bp). For the original study's pipeline: MIGEC handled demultiplexing of reads and collapsing into UMI consensus sequences, while MiXCR performed V(D)J alignment. Vaccine-responding clonotypes were defined with edgeR using replicate PBMC samples, requiring FDR below 0.01 and a log2 fold change above 5 up to day 15. Each bulk clonotype was labeled CD4 or CD8 based on which sequenced repertoire, CD4 or CD8, contained the clonotype at higher abundance. Through fastp at Q25 and MiXCR, TCRdb rebuilt clones from the public reads, retaining in-frame beta chains. Rows merge per CDR3 protein into single entries with the most common DNA and genes. The V and J calls and clone size come from TCRdb's table, not from the authors' own analysis. In this sample the table shows hundreds of thousands of distinct CDR3 sequences, more than 3% of which occur a single time. Around 24% of the sample belongs to the ten largest clones.

The input for sequencing was PBMCs, taken on the day of the yellow fever booster vaccination. The source of this sequence is a man between 18 and 29 years old who received the YFV17D yellow fever vaccine. The rearranged chain carries TRBV4-3 and TRBJ2-3; TRBD2 matches 9 bases in the middle. The CDR3 protein is CASRRTASGGTDTQYF. The DNA sequence is TGCGCCAGCAGACGTACCGCTAGCGGGGGCACAGATACGCAGTATTTT.